This T cell receptor beta chain was sequenced during a study of blood T cell repertoires in COVID-19. V dropped 3 bases and J dropped 1; count of bases not matched to a gene: 6. Germline assignment: CDR1 MNHNY and CDR2 SVGAGI (reference sequence). CDR3 size: 15 residues. The table came from immunoSEQ multiplex PCR; TCRdb's copy has only in-frame clones and leaves some out. The table has under 200,000 clones, 82% seen once; the top ten hold more than 9.5%. This chain connects TRBV6-6 to TRBJ2-7; 7 bases are shared with TRBD1. This receptor was identified in a man over 45 who had recovered from COVID-19. Source material: PBMCs or T cells enriched from blood (not recorded which). CDR3 loop: CASSYSTGSSYEQYF. In DNA, the CDR3 is TGTGCCAGCAGTTATTCGACAGGGTCGTCCTACGAGCAGTACTTC.